Given below is one T cell receptor (beta chain) in context. Via MiXCR, TCRdb re-called the RT-PCR reads, giving one row per CDR3 protein. The sample gives roughly 230,000 distinct CDR3 sequences, 13% to 15% of which show up once; around 10% is in the top ten. Per germline, CDR1 SEHNR and CDR2 FQNEAQ (reference sequence). The CDR3 is made up of 14 amino acids. V lost 11 bases and J 1 base, leaving 17 bases between the germline ends. This specimen belongs to a study of patients and donors after allogeneic stem cell transplantation. The V gene is TRBV7-9, the J gene TRBJ1-1, with D perhaps TRBD1 (5 bases). The sequence came from a human donor who was either an allogeneic HSCT recipient or a stem cell or donor lymphocyte infusion donor (not recorded which). It is not recorded whose cells these are; they may come from a transplant donor. Sequencing was done on a sample of blood, either unsorted or a sorted T cell fraction (not recorded which). The CDR3 loop reads CAGQPDGTNTEAFF. CDR3 coding DNA: TGTGCCGGACAACCGGACGGGACGAACACTGAAGCTTTCTTT.